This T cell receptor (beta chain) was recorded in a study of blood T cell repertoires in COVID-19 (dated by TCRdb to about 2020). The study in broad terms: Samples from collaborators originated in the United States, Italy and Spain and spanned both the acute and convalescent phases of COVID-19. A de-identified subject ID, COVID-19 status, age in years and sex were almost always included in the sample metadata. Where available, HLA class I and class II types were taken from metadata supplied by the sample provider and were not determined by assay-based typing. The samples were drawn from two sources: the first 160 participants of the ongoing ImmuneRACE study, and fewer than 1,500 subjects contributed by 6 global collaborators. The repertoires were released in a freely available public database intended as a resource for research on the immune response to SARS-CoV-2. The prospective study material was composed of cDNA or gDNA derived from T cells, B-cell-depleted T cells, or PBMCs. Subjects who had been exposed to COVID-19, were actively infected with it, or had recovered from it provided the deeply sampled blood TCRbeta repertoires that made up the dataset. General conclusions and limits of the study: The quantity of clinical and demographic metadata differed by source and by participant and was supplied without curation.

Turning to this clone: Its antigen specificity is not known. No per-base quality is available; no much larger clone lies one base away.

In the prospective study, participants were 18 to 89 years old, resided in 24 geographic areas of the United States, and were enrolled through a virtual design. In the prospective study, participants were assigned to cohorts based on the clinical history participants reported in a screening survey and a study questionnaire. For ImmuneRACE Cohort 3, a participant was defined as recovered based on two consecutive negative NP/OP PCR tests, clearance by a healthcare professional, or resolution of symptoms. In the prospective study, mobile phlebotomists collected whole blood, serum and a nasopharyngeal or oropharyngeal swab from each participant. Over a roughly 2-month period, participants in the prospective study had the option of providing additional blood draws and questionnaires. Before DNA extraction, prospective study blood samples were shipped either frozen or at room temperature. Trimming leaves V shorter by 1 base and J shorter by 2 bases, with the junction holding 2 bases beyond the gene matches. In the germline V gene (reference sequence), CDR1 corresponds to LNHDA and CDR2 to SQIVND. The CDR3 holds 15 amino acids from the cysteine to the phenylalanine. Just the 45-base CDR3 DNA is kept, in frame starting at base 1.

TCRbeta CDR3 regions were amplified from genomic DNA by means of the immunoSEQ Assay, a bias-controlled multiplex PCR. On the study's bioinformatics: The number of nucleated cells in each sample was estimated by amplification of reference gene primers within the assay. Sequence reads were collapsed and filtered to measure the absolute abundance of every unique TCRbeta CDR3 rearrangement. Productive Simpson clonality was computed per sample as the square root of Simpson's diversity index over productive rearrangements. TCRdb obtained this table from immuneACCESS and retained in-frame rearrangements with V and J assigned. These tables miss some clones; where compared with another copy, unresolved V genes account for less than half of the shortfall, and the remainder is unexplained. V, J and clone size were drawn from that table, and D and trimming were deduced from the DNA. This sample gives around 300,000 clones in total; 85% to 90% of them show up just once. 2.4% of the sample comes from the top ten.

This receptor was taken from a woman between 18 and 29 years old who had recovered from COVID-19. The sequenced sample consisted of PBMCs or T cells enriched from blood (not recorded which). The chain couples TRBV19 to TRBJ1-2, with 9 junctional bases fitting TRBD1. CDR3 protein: CASSIGTGENYGYTF. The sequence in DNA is TGTGCCAGTAGTATAGGGACAGGGGAGAACTATGGCTACACCTTC.